Listed here are 20 T cell receptor delta chains from one sample, sequenced in a study of Vγ9Vδ2 T cells in congenital toxoplasmosis. TRGC- and TRDC-specific primers primed one-tube template-switch reverse transcription to make cDNA. The TRGC primer was designed to bind both TRGC1 and TRGC2 constant genes. TCRdb made new clone calls on the reads using CATT. The sample shows over 550 delta-chain clones, approximately 52% of them seen only once. The specimen was gamma-delta T cells from blood. Receptors were obtained from a child under 10 years old born to a mother with Toxoplasma gondii infection during pregnancy, either congenitally infected or uninfected (not recorded which).

Remarks on this clone: A far larger clone lies a single base away; this is likely a read error. The V gene call reads TRAV38-2/DV8; no J gene was called; the table names TRDD3, a call not compared with the DNA. Germline assignment: CDR1 TSESDYY and CDR2 QEAYKQQN. The CDR3 loop spans 22 amino acids. The DNA for the CDR3 is TGTGCTTATAGGAGCGCGAGGCCCACCCCTACTGGGGGATACCCTTACACCGATAATCTCATCTTT. Translated: CAYRSARPTPTGGYPYTDNLIF.

A remark on this clone: This likely reflects a read error, since a far larger clone is one base away. The J gene is TRDJ1, the V gene TRDV1, with D perhaps assigned TRDD2 or TRDD3 (9 bases each). The J gene is absent in TCRdb and was assigned here via DNA matching to germline. Germline V gene sequence: CDR1 TSWWSYY, CDR2 QGS. The CDR3 contains 22 residues. The germline V and J ends were trimmed by 4 bases and 2 bases, with 35 bases remaining between them. In nucleotides, the CDR3 is TGTGCTCTTGGGGTCTCGCCTTCCTACTTATCCGGGGGATACCGGGAAACCGATAAACTCATCTTT. Its protein is CALGVSPSYLSGGYRETDKLIF.

Notes on this clone: A read error likely explains why the TCRdb protein, taken from a much larger clone, differs from this DNA's translation at residue 7; the protein shown is translated from the DNA. This chain connects TRDV2 to TRDJ2, with D possibly being TRDD3 (5 bases). No J gene is reported in TCRdb; it was inferred here by comparing the DNA with germline. This CDR3 comprises 16 residues. Trimming pared 3 bases from V and 6 bases from J, leaving 19 bases between. From germline, CDR1 is GEAIGNYY and CDR2 EKD. The CDR3 region has the DNA TGTGCCTGTGACGCTCTACGGGGGGTCTACCCAGCACAACTCTTCTTT. As protein: CACDALRGVYPAQLFF.

Regarding this clone: A far larger clone is one base from this, pointing to a likely read error. The genes are TRDV2 and TRDJ1; TRDD3 is a possible D gene (5 bases). TCRdb offers no J gene call, so here the DNA was matched to germline to obtain one. Germline V lookup: CDR1 GEAIGNYY, CDR2 EKD. Trimming removed 3 bases at V and 0 bases at J, with 10 bases between. The CDR3 runs 14 residues. Written as DNA, the CDR3 is TGTGCCTGTGACGTACGGGGGGACACCGATAAACTCATCTTT. This gives the protein CACDVRGDTDKLIF.

Concerning this clone: A junction boundary mismatches the germline segment, possibly from a read error. V gene TRDV2 combines with J gene TRDJ3; TRDD3 agrees at 7 bases. The CDR3 covers 17 residues. Germline CDR1 is GEAIGNYY and CDR2 is EKD. The CDR3 nucleotides are TGTGCCTGTGACACCGCTGGGGGCTCCTGGGACACCCAACAGATGTTTTTC. It encodes CACDTAGGSWDTQQMFF.

In the case of this clone: This probably arose from a read error, given a far larger clone one base away. The chain is built from TRAV38-2/DV8 and TRDJ1; 12 bases match TRDD3. TCRdb records no J gene; here it was assigned by comparing the DNA to germline. This CDR3 spans 22 amino acids. V shed 0 bases, J shed 0 bases, and the junction held 18 bases outside the gene matches. CDR1 is TSESDYY, CDR2 QEAYKQQN, per germline. In nucleotides, the CDR3 is TGTGCTTATAGGAGCGCGAGGCCAACCCCTACTGGGGGATACCCTTACACCGATAAACTCATCTTT. The encoded protein is CAYRSARPTPTGGYPYTDKLIF.

As concerns this clone: A single base is all that separates this from a far larger clone, so a read error is likely. The chain links TRDV1 to TRDJ3; a possible D gene is TRDD3 (7 bases). The J gene is absent in TCRdb and was assigned here via DNA matching to germline. The CDR3 contains 22 residues. Per the germline V gene, CDR1 is TSWWSYY and CDR2 is QGS. The V end lost 0 bases, the J end lost 0 bases, and 21 bases lay between the germline ends. The CDR3 is CALGELPTVLGCRSWDTRQMFF. The CDR3 DNA is TGTGCTCTTGGGGAACTTCCTACTGTACTGGGGTGCCGCTCCTGGGACACCCGACAGATGTTTTTC.

Points on this clone: A far larger clone is just one base off, so this is likely a read error. The gene calls are TRDV3 and TRDJ1; 12 positions match TRDD3. As TCRdb names no J gene, one was assigned here on the basis of a DNA match to germline. This CDR3 is 22 amino acids long. The V gene end was trimmed by 3 bases and the J gene end by 1 base; junction bases not matched to a gene: 27. Germline CDR1 is TVYSNPD and CDR2 is GDNSRS (reference sequence). The CDR3 DNA is TGTGCCTTCACATGGGTGCTCCACCACTTATACTGGGGGATACCCCTCACCGATAAACTCATCTTT. Its translation: CAFTWVLHHLYWGIPLTDKLIF.

On this clone: This likely reflects a read error, since a far larger clone is one base away. This chain joins TRDV3 and TRDJ1; D is ambiguous. TCRdb records no J gene; here it was assigned by comparing the DNA to germline. Per germline, CDR1 TVYSNPD and CDR2 GDNSRS (reference sequence). This CDR3 spans 12 amino acids. The V and J ends lost 2 bases and 3 bases respectively, with 10 bases between them. The CDR3 DNA follows: TGTGCCTTTCCCAACATGGCCGATAAACTCATCTTT. Protein product: CAFPNMADKLIF.

By proportion, this clone is large. V is TRDV2 and J is TRDJ3, with 8 positions matching TRDD3. CDR1 is GEAIGNYY, CDR2 EKD, per germline. The CDR3 extends over 20 amino acids. V dropped 4 bases and J dropped 0; count of bases not matched to a gene: 13. The CDR3 here is CACDNWGSDGSSWDTRQMFF. The CDR3 nucleotides read TGTGCCTGTGATAACTGGGGGTCCGACGGCAGCTCCTGGGACACCCGACAGATGTTTTTC.

A word on this clone: This probably arose from a read error, given a far larger clone one base away. This chain links TRDV2 with TRDJ3, with a possible D match to TRDD3 (6 bases). The J gene, not given by TCRdb, was assigned here from a germline match of the nucleotide sequence. The length of the CDR3 is 19 residues. CDR1 is GEAIGNYY and CDR2 is EKD in the germline V gene. CDR3 DNA sequence: TGTGCCTGTGACACCTGGGGGGCGCTGAGCTCCTGGGACACCCGACTGATGTTTTTC. This translates into CACDTWGALSSWDTRLMFF.

Comments on this clone: A far larger clone differs by one base, so this is likely a read error. This same CDR3 is encoded by further DNA sequences in the sample. This sequence joins TRDV2 and TRDJ1; D might be TRDD3 (5 bases). V shed 2 bases and J shed 0 bases, with 9 bases lying between them. Germline V gene data show CDR1 as GEAIGNYY and CDR2 as EKD. The length of the CDR3 is 14 residues. CDR3 in amino acids: CACDIRGDTDKLIF. DNA for the CDR3: TGTGCCTGTGACATACGGGGGGACACCGATAAACTCATCTTT.

Details on this clone: The protein that TCRdb holds for this DNA derives from a much larger clone and differs from the translated DNA at residue 3, which likely indicates a read error; the protein shown here is translated from the DNA. The chain employs TRDV2 and TRDJ2, with D possibly TRDD3 on 6 matching bases. Matching the DNA to germline supplied the J gene, which TCRdb does not give. CDR1 GEAIGNYY and CDR2 EKD come from the germline V gene. The CDR3 contains 13 residues. The CDR3 DNA reads TGTGCCAGTGACACCTGGGGGACAGCACAACTCTTCTTT. Its protein is CASDTWGTAQLFF.

The gene calls are TRAV38-2/DV8 and TRDJ1, with 7 bases aligning to TRDD3. The CDR3 extends over 16 amino acids. From germline, CDR1 is TSESDYY and CDR2 QEAYKQQN. The CDR3 loop reads CSLRRLCGGDTDKLIF. CDR3 in DNA: TGTTCTCTTCGAAGATTATGTGGGGGAGACACCGATAAACTCATCTTT.

Note on this clone: TCRdb shows a much larger clone's protein in place of this DNA's translation, and the two differ at residue 9, likely through a read error; the protein shown is translated from the DNA. The V call is TRAV29/DV5, the J call TRDJ1, with D maybe TRDD3 (6 bases). TCRdb offers no J gene call, so here the DNA was matched to germline to obtain one. CDR1 NSMFDY and CDR2 ISSIKDK come from the germline V gene. The ends were cut back, 0 bases at V and 3 bases at J, with 18 bases in the middle. CDR3 length: 16 amino acids. DNA for the CDR3: TGTGCAGCAAGCGCGGGGTACTGGGTGATTGCCGATAAACTCATCTTT. It codes for CAASAGYWVIADKLIF.

Turning to this clone: A far larger clone lies a single base away; this is likely a read error. Distinct nucleotide sequences in the sample also encode this CDR3. The V gene call is TRDV1, and the J gene call is absent; TRDD3 was called by the table and not checked on the DNA. This CDR3 contains 21 residues. Germline V gives CDR1 TSWWSYY, CDR2 QGS. CDR3 coding DNA: TGTGCTCTTGGGGAAGTAGGGATCGATCCTCCGACCTGGGGGCACACCGATAAACTTATCTTT. Translating it yields CALGEVGIDPPTWGHTDKLIF.

On this clone: It is likely a read error: a sequence one base away is far more abundant. Other DNA sequences in this specimen translate into the identical CDR3. The chain combines TRDV1 with TRDJ1, with D perhaps being TRDD2 or TRDD3 (6 bases each). The J gene, missing from TCRdb, was assigned here through DNA to germline matching. With 1 base removed from V and 2 bases from J, the gap between germline ends came to 35 bases. Germline V gene lookup returns CDR1 TSWWSYY and CDR2 QGS. The CDR3 is 23 residues long. The CDR3 sequence: CALGEHCPFHLISGAPSTDKLIF. CDR3 DNA sequence: TGTGCTCTTGGGGAACATTGCCCCTTCCACCTTATCTCTGGGGCCCCCTCAACCGATAAACTCATCTTT.

This clone appeared a few times. A much larger clone differs from this one at a single base, so this may be a read error. The chain couples TRDV1 to TRDJ1; the D gene is possibly TRDD3 (6 bases). Germline matching of the DNA provided the J gene here, since TCRdb leaves it blank. CDR3 length: 17 amino acids. The V and J ends lost 3 bases and 2 bases respectively, with 19 bases between them. Germline loops: CDR1 TSWWSYY, CDR2 QGS. CDR3 sequence (DNA): TGTGCTCTTGGGGACCGCCGGGGGACTTCCAGTACCGATAAACTCATCTTT. Translated: CALGDRRGTSSTDKLIF.

As concerns this clone: This probably arose from a read error, given a far larger clone one base away. The V gene is TRDV1, the J gene TRDJ1; either TRDD2 or TRDD3 may supply D (6 bases each). Here the J gene was assigned by germline matching of the DNA, as TCRdb has none. The ends were cut back, 1 base at V and 1 base at J, with 34 bases in the middle. The CDR3 loop spans 23 amino acids. Germline CDR1 reads TSWWSYY; CDR2 reads QGS. CDR3 loop: CALGERCPFHLISGAPSTDKLIF. The CDR3 region has the DNA TGTGCTCTTGGGGAACGTTGCCCCTTCCACCTTATCTCTGGGGCCCCCTCCACCGATAAACTCATCTTT.

As concerns this clone: With a far larger clone one base away, a read error is the likely cause. The rearrangement uses TRDV1 and TRDJ1, with 9 bases fitting TRDD3. TCRdb does not report a J gene; here it was assigned by matching the DNA to germline references. With 0 bases clipped from V and 3 bases from J, the junction kept 35 bases outside the gene matches. There are 26 residues in the CDR3. Germline CDR1 reads TSWWSYY; CDR2 reads QGS. CDR3 bases: TGTGCTCTTGGGGAACTTCCCCCTTCTTGCTTACGAGGATCTGGGGGATCCTCCTTGTGTTCCGATAAACTCATCTTT. Residues: CALGELPPSCLRGSGGSSLCSDKLIF.